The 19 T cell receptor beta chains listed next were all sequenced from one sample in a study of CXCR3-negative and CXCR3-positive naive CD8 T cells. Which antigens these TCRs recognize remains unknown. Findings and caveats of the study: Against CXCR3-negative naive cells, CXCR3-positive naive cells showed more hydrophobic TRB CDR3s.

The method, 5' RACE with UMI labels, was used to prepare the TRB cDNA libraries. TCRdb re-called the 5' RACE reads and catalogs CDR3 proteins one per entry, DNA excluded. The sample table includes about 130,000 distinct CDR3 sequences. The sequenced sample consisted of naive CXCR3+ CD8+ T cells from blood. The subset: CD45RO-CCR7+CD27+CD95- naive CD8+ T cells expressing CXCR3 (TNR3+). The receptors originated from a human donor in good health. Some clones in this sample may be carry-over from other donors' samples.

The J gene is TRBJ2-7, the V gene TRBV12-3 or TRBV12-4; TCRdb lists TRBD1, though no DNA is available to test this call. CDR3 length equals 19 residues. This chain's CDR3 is CASSYSGTGRFKASYEQYF.

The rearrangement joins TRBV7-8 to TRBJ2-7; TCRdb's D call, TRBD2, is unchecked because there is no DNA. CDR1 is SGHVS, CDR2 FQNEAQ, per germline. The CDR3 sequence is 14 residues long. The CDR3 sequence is CASSLVGPSDEQYF.

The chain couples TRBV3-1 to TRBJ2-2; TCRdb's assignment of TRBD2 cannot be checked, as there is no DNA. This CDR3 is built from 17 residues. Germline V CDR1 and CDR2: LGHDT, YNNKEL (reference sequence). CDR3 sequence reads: CDSSTLITRRATGELFF.

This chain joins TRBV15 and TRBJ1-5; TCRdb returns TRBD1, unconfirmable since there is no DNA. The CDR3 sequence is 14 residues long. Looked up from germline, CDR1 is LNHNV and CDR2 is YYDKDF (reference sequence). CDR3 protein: CATGGTGGNQPQHF.

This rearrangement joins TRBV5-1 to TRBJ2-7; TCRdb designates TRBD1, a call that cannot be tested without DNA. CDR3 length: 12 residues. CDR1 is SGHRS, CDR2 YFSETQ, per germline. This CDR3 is CASSQGPAEQYF.

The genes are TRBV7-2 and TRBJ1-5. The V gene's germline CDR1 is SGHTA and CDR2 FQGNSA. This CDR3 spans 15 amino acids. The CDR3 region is CASSLFSEPYQPQHF.

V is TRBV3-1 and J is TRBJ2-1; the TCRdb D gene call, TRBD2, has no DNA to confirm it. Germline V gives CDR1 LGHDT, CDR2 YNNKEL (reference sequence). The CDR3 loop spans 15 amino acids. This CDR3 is CASSVTSGEYNEQFF.

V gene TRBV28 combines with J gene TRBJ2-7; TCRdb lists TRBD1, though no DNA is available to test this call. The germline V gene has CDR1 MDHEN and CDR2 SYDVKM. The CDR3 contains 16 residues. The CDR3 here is CASSLNRDRVVWEQYF.

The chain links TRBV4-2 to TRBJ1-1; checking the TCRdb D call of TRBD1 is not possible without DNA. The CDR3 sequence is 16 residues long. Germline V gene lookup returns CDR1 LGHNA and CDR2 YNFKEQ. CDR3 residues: CASSPRQELLNTEAFF.

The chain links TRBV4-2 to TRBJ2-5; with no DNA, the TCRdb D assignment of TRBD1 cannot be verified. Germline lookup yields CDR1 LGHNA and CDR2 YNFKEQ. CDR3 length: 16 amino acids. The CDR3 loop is CASSQDPGQGQETQYF.

Here the CDR3 reads CASSLDDLADEAFF. V gene TRBV7-9 combines with J gene TRBJ1-1. Looked up from germline, CDR1 is SEHNR and CDR2 is FQNEAQ (reference sequence). This CDR3 has 14 amino acids. The whole variable domain, remainder taken from reference TRBV7-9 and TRBJ1-1, is DTGVSQNPRHKITKRGQNVTFRCDPISEHNRLYWYRQTLGQGPEFLTYFQNEAQLEKSRLLSDRFSAERPKGSFSTLEIQRTEQGDSAMYLCASSLDDLADEAFFGQGTRLTVV.

CDR3 sequence: CASSQDSGTGRFYTF. V gene TRBV3-1 combines with J gene TRBJ1-2; TCRdb returns TRBD1, unconfirmable since there is no DNA. In germline, CDR1 is LGHDT, CDR2 YNNKEL (reference sequence). The CDR3 is made up of 15 amino acids.

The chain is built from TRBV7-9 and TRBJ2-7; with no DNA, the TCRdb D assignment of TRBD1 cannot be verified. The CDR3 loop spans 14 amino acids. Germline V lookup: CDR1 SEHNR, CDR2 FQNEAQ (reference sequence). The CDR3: CASSQTGQLYEQHF.

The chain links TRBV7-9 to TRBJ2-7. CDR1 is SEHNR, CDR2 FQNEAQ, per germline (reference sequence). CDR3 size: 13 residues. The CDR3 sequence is CASRETSNYEQYF.

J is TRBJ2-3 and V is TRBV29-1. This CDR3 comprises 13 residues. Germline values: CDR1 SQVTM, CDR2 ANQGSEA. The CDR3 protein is CSVERRTRDTQYF.

CDR3 loop: CSANRGYEQYF. The rearrangement joins TRBV20-1 to TRBJ2-7; TCRdb's D call, TRBD1, is unchecked because there is no DNA. The CDR3 consists of 11 residues. Germline V gene sequence: CDR1 DFQATT, CDR2 SNEGSKA (reference sequence).

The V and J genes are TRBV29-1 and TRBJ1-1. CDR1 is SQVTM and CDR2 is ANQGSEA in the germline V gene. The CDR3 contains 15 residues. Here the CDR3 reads CSVEGTSWSNTEAFF. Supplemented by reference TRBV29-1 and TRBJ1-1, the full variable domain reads SAVISQKPSRDICQRGTSLTIQCQVDSQVTMMFWYRQQPGQSLTLIATANQGSEATYESGFVIDKFPISRPNLTFSTLTVSNMSPEDSSIYLCSVEGTSWSNTEAFFGQGTRLTVV.

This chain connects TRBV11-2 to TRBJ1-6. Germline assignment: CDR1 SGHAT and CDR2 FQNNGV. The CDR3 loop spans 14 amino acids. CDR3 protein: CASSWAGDNSPLHF.

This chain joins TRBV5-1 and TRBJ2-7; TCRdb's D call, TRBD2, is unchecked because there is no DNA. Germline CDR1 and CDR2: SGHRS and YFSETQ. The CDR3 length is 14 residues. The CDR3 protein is CASSEREGLYEQYF.